These T cell receptor beta chains were read from a single sample in a study of blood T cell repertoires in COVID-19. The method was immunoSEQ multiplex PCR; TCRdb's version includes in-frame clones alone and lacks a portion of them. The sample carries 150,000 to 200,000 clones, more than 75% recorded once. Sequencing was performed on peripheral blood. The receptors shown here come from a man aged 50 to 60 who had recovered from COVID-19. CDR3s leave out the opening cysteine and the closing phenylalanine or tryptophan.

j_call | v_call | cdr3_aa
TRBJ1-2 | TRBV3-1/TRBV3-2 | ASSPTGEGYT
TRBJ1-4 | TRBV5-1 | ASSWGLDNEKLF
TRBJ1-2 | TRBV9 | ASSVDSNYGYT
TRBJ2-7 | TRBV7-9 | ASSPGQGFSYEQY
TRBJ2-4 | TRBV7-2 | ASSRNRGAQNIQY
TRBJ2-1 | TRBV27 | ASNPGTSELDEQF
TRBJ1-5 | TRBV27 | ASNIFYSNQPQH
TRBJ2-5 | TRBV24-1 | ATSAPRPRGRETQY
TRBJ2-5 | TRBV9 | ASSINQETQY
TRBJ2-7 | TRBV7-2 | ASSFDRDTDTLSYEQY
TRBJ2-7 | TRBV7-6 | ASSPSSTSGRNEQY
TRBJ2-3 | TRBV6-1 | ASSARDRGKSDTQY
TRBJ2-3 | TRBV7-6 | ASSLVGGARTDTQY
TRBJ1-1 | TRBV5-6 | ASSLRGPNTEAF
TRBJ1-1 | TRBV11-2 | ASSVQLEAF
TRBJ2-5 | TRBV6-2/TRBV6-3 | ASSLLPYQETQY
TRBJ2-6 | TRBV5-4 | ASSLGLAGGTGANVLT
TRBJ2-1 | TRBV6-2/TRBV6-3 | ASSYLREKSNEQF
TRBJ2-4 | TRBV4-3 | ASSQKRRGIQY
TRBJ2-5 | TRBV6-4 | ASRCGGMIQETQY
TRBJ2-5 | TRBV5-1 | ASSWGDRDQETQY
TRBJ2-7 | TRBV27 | ASSLGNVRTEAYEQY
TRBJ1-4 | TRBV5-1 | ASNSAGGRNEKLF
TRBJ2-7 | TRBV6-2/TRBV6-3 | ASSYRGHYEQY
TRBJ2-2 | TRBV18 | ASSPSPTVLNTGELF
TRBJ1-2 | TRBV27 | ASSSQGWYGYT
TRBJ2-7 | TRBV7-2 | ASSQGLEQY
TRBJ1-1 | TRBV6-5 | ASSYMRGLNTEAF
TRBJ1-6 | TRBV27 | ASTTRSSYNSPLH
TRBJ1-5 | TRBV19 | ASSWIEGPQH